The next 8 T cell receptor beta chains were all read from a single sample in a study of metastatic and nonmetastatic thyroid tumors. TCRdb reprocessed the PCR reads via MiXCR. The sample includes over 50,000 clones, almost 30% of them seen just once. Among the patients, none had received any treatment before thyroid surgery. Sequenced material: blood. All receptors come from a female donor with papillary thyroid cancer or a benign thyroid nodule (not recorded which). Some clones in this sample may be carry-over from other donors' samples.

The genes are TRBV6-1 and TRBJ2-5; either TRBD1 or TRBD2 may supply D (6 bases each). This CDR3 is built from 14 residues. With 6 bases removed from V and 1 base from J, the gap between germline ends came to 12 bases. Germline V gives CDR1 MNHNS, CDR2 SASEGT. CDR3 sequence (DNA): TGTGCCAGCAGCCGAGGGGGGTTCCAAGAGACCCAGTACTTC. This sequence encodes CASSRGGFQETQYF.

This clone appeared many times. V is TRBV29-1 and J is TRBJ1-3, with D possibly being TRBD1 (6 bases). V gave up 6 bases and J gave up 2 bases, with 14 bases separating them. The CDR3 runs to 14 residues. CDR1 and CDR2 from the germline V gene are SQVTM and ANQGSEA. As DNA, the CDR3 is TGCAGCGTAATCACAGGGTATCCTGGAAACACCATATATTTT. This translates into CSVITGYPGNTIYF.

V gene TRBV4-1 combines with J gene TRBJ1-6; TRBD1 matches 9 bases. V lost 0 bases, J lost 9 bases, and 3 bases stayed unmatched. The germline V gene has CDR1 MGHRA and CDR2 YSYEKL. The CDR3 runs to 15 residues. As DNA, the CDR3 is TGCGCCAGCAGCCAAGATGGACAGGGGATTTCACCCCTCCACTTT. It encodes CASSQDGQGISPLHF.

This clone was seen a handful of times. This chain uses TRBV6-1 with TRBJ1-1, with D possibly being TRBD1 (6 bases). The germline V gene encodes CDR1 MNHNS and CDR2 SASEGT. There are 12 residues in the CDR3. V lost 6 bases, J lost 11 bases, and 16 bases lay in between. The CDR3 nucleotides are TGTGCCAGCAGCAGACGGGGGGCGAAGGCTTTCTTT. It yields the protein CASSRRGAKAFF.

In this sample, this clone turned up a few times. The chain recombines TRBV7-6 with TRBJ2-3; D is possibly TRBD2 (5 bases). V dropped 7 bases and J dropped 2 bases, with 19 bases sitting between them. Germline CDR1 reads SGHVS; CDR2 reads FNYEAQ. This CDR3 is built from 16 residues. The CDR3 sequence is CASTTYAGDPTDTQYF. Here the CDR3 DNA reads TGTGCCAGCACCACATACGCGGGTGACCCCACAGATACGCAGTATTTT. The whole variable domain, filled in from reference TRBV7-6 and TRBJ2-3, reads GAGVSQSPRYKVTKRGQDVALRCDPISGHVSLYWYRQALGQGPEFLTYFNYEAQQDKSGLPNDRFSAERPEGSISTLTIQRTEQRDSAMYRCASTTYAGDPTDTQYFGPGTRLTVL.

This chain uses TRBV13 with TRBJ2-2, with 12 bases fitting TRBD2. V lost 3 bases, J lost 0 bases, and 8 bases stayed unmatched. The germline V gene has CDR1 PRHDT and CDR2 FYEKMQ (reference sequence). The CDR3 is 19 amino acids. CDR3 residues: CASSFLAGGQGPNTGELFF. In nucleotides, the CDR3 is TGTGCCAGCAGCTTCCTAGCGGGAGGGCAGGGGCCGAACACCGGGGAGCTGTTTTTT.

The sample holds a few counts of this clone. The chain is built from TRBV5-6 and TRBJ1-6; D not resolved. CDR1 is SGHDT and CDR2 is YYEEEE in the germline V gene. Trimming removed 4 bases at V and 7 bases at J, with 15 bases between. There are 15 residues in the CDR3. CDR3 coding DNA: TGTGCCAGCAGCACCGAGCTTGGGTGGAATTCACCCCTCCACTTT. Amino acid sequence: CASSTELGWNSPLHF.

This chain's CDR3 is CASSDRDLAQYF. The CDR3 DNA sequence: TGCGCCAGCAGCGATCGGGACCTGGCCCAGTACTTC. This sequence joins TRBV4-1 and TRBJ2-5; D could derive from TRBD1 or TRBD2 (5 bases each). Trimming cost V 5 bases and J 9 bases, with 13 bases left between them. CDR1 is MGHRA and CDR2 is YSYEKL in the germline V gene. The CDR3 loop spans 12 amino acids.